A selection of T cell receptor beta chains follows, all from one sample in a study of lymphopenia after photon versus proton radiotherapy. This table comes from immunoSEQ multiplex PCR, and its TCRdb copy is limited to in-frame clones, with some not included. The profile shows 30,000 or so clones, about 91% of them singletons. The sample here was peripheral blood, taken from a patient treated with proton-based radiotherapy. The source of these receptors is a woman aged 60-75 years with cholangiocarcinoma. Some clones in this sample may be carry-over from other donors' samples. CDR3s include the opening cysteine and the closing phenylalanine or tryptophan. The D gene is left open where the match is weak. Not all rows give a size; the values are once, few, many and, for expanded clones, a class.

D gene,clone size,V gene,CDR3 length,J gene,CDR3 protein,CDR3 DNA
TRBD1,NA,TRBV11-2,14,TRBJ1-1,CASSVPNRGTEAFF,TGTGCCAGCAGCGTCCCCAACAGGGGCACTGAAGCTTTCTTT
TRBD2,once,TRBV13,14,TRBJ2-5,CASSSLAGQETQYF,TGTGCCAGCAGCTCCCTAGCGGGACAAGAGACCCAGTACTTC
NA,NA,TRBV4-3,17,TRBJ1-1,CASSQDVAQGMNTEAFF,TGCGCCAGCAGCCAAGATGTGGCCCAGGGGATGAACACTGAAGCTTTCTTT
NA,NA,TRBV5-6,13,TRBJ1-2,CASSSGMNYGYTF,TGTGCCAGCAGCTCCGGGATGAACTATGGCTACACCTTC
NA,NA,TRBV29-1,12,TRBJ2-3,CSVAGSTDTQYF,TGCAGCGTTGCTGGAAGCACAGATACGCAGTATTTT
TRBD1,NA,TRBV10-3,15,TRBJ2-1,CAISFGTGGQNEQFF,TGTGCCATCAGCTTCGGGACAGGGGGACAAAATGAGCAGTTCTTC
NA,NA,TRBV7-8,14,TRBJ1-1,CASSPPRASTEAFF,TGTGCCAGCAGCCCCCCCAGGGCGAGCACTGAAGCTTTCTTT
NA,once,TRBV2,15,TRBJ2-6,CASSDHLSGANVLTF,TGTGCCAGCAGTGACCACCTCTCTGGGGCCAACGTCCTGACTTTC
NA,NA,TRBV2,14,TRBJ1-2,CASSAATQTSGYTF,TGTGCCAGCAGCGCAGCGACGCAAACCTCCGGCTACACCTTC
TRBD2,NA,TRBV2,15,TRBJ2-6,CASSKRGDWANVLTF,TGTGCCAGCAGCAAACGGGGGGACTGGGCCAACGTCCTGACTTTC
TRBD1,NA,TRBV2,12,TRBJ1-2,CASTGGNYGYTF,TGTGCCAGCACAGGGGGAAACTATGGCTACACCTTC
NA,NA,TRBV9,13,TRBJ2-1,CASSPLPYNEQFF,TGTGCCAGCAGCCCATTACCCTACAATGAGCAGTTCTTC
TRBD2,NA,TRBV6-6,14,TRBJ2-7,CASQLAGGLDEQYF,TGTGCCAGTCAGCTAGCGGGGGGGCTGGACGAGCAGTACTTC
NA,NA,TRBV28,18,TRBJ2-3,CASSHSGAGQGFIDTQYF,TGTGCCAGCAGTCATTCTGGGGCGGGGCAGGGGTTCATAGATACGCAGTATTTT
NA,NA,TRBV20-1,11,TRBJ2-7,CSGRSSYEQYF,TGCAGTGGGCGCTCATCCTACGAGCAGTACTTC
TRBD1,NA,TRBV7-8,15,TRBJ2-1,CASSLIYRGRREQFF,TGTGCCAGCAGCCTAATCTACAGGGGGCGCAGGGAGCAGTTCTTC
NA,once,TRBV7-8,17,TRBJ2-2,CASSTKSGTSNTGELFF,TGTGCCAGCAGCACTAAATCCGGGACAAGTAACACCGGGGAGCTGTTTTTT
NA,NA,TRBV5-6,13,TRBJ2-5,CASRPGAWETQYF,TGTGCCAGCAGACCGGGGGCCTGGGAGACCCAGTACTTC
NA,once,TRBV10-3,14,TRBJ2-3,CAISDSQGTDTQYF,TGTGCCATCAGTGACTCACAGGGAACAGATACGCAGTATTTT
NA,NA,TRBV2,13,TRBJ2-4,CASFRIAKNIQYF,TGTGCCAGCTTCAGGATAGCCAAAAACATTCAGTACTTC
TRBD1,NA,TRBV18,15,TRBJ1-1,CASTGTGGLNTEAFF,TGTGCCAGCACCGGGACAGGGGGCCTAAACACTGAAGCTTTCTTT
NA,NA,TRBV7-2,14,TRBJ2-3,CASSSGLYTDTQYF,TGTGCCAGCAGCTCCGGACTATACACAGATACGCAGTATTTT
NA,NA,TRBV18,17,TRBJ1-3,CASSPRLGDFSGNTIYF,TGTGCCAGCTCACCACGCCTGGGGGACTTCTCTGGAAACACCATATATTTT
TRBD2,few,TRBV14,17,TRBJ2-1,CASSQGLGGGSNNEQFF,TGTGCCAGCAGCCAAGGTCTGGGCGGCGGGAGTAACAATGAGCAGTTCTTC
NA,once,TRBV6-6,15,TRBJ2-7,CASTHGTGSTYEQYF,TGTGCCAGCACCCACGGAACCGGGAGTACCTACGAGCAGTACTTC
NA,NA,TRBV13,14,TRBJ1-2,CASSPGGGNYGYTF,TGTGCCAGCAGCCCAGGAGGGGGGAACTATGGCTACACCTTC
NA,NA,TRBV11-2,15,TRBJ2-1,CASSLQKSSYNEQFF,TGTGCCAGCAGCTTACAGAAGAGCTCCTACAATGAGCAGTTCTTC
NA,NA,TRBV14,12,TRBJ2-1,CASSQDVRGQFF,TGTGCCAGCAGCCAAGATGTCAGGGGGCAGTTCTTC
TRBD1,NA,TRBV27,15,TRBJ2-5,CASNPGQGARETQYF,TGTGCCAGTAACCCGGGACAGGGGGCGAGAGAGACCCAGTACTTC
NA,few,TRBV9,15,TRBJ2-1,CASSPPAGGSDEQFF,TGTGCCAGCAGCCCCCCAGCGGGTGGTTCGGATGAGCAGTTCTTC
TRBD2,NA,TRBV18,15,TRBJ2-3,CASSGTSGSVDTQYF,TGTGCCAGCTCGGGGACTAGCGGGAGTGTAGATACGCAGTATTTT